This T cell receptor (beta chain) was recovered during a study of blood T cell repertoires in COVID-19. Background on the study: Both acute and convalescent COVID-19 samples were obtained from the United States, Italy and Spain.

Per the authors' pipeline: Reference gene primer amplification gave nucleated cell count estimates. The protocol was immunoSEQ multiplex PCR, while the TCRdb copy is restricted to in-frame clones and leaves out a portion. V and J calls and clone size follow that table, whereas D and trimming were derived from the DNA. There are approximately 70,000 clones in the sample; just over 90% occur only once, and about 5.1% lies in the top ten. Germline lookup yields CDR1 SNHLY and CDR2 FYNNEI. CDR3 length equals 14 residues. J lost 3 bases, V lost 4 bases, and 1 base had no gene match. This sequence was found in a woman aged 18-29 years with acute or convalescent COVID-19. V gene TRBV2 combines with J gene TRBJ2-2; TRBD2 aligns across 8 bases. The sample comprised peripheral blood. The CDR3 sequence is CASSVRGDTGELFF. The CDR3 region has the DNA TGTGCCAGCAGTGTGCGGGGGGACACCGGGGAGCTGTTTTTT.